The next 2 T cell receptor beta chains were all read from a single sample in a study of tumor and adjacent non-tumor tissue in lung cancer. This sample's RNA came from whole unsorted tissue. A modified ARM-PCR protocol with three rounds of nested PCR amplified TCRbeta. TCRdb ran MiXCR on the multiplex PCR reads and lists one entry per CDR3 protein. The table has about 93,000 distinct CDR3 sequences, 67% seen once; the top ten hold 18%. What was sequenced was lung tumor tissue. The receptors come from a man in his fifties or sixties with non-small cell lung cancer.

The V call is TRBV20-1, the J call TRBJ2-3; no definite D call. The CDR3 runs to 14 residues. CDR1 DFQATT and CDR2 SNEGSKA come from the germline V gene (reference sequence). Trimming stripped 6 bases from V and 5 bases from J, with 18 bases between. For the CDR3, the DNA is TGCAGTGCCCCCAACTCTCGCTGGGAAGATACGCAGTATTTT. Its translation: CSAPNSRWEDTQYF.

Note on this clonotype: This may arise from a read error, as a much more abundant clone is one base away. The chain couples TRBV20-1 to TRBJ1-2; 12 nucleotides align to TRBD1. Germline CDR1 reads DFQATT; CDR2 reads SNEGSKA (reference sequence). The CDR3 consists of 17 residues. J was trimmed by 0 bases and V by 6 bases; bases with no gene match: 11. The CDR3 is CSATGTGGESANYGYTF. The CDR3 DNA sequence: TGCAGTGCAACCGGGACAGGGGGCGAGTCTGCTAACTATGGCTACACCTTC.